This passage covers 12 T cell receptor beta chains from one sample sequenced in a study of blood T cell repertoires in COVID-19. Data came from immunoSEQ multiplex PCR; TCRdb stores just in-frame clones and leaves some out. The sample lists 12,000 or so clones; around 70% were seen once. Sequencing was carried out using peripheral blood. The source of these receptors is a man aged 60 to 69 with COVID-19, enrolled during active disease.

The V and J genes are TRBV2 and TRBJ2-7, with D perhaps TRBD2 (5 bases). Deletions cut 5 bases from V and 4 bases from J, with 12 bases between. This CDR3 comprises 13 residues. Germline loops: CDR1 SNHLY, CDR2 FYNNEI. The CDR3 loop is CASSWSRGYEQYV. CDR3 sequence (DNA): TGTGCCAGCAGTTGGTCCCGCGGGTACGAGCAGTACGTC.

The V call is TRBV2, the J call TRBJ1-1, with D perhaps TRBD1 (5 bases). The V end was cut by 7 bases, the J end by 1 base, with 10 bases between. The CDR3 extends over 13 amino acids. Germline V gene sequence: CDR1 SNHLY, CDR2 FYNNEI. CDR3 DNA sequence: TGTGCCAGCACTCAAGGGGAGAACACTGAAGCTTTCTTT. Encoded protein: CASTQGENTEAFF. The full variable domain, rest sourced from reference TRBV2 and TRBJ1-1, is EPEVTQTPSHQVTQMGQEVILRCVPISNHLYFYWYRQILGQKVEFLVSFYNNEISEKSEIFDDQFSVERPDGSNFTLKIRSTKLEDSAMYFCASTQGENTEAFFGQGTRLTVV.

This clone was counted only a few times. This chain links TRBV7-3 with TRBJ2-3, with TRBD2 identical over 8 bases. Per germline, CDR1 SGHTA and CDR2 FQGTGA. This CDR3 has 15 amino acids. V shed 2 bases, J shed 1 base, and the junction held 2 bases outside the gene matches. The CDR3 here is CASSLSTSGTDTQYF. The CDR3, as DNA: TGTGCCAGCAGCTTATCGACTAGCGGCACAGATACGCAGTATTTT.

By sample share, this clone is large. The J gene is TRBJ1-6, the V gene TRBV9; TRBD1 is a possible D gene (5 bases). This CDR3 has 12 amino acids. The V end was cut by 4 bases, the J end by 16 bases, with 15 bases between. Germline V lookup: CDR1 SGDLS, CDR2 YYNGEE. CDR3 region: CASSISGKSLHF. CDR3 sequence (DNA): TGTGCCAGCAGCATTTCAGGGAAATCACTCCACTTT.

This chain's CDR3 is CASSLFRLAGGPGYNEQFF. For the CDR3, the DNA is TGTGCCAGCAGTTTGTTCAGACTAGCGGGAGGGCCGGGGTACAATGAGCAGTTCTTC. The chain combines TRBV27 with TRBJ2-1; 14 bases align to TRBD2. J was trimmed by 4 bases and V by 3 bases; bases with no gene match: 11. The CDR3 has 19 amino acids. From germline, CDR1 is MNHEY and CDR2 SMNVEV (reference sequence).

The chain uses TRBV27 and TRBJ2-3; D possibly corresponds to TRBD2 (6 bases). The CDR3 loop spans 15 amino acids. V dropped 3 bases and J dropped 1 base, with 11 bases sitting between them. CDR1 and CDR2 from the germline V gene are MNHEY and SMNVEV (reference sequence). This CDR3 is CASSFGVAGTDTQYF. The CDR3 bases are TGTGCCAGCAGTTTTGGAGTAGCGGGCACAGATACGCAGTATTTT.

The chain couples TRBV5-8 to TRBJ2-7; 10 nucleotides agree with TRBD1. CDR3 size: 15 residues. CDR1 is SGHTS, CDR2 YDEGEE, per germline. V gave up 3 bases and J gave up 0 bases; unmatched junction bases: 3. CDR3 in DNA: TGTGCCAGCAGCTGGGGACAGGGGATCTCCTACGAGCAGTACTTC. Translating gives CASSWGQGISYEQYF.

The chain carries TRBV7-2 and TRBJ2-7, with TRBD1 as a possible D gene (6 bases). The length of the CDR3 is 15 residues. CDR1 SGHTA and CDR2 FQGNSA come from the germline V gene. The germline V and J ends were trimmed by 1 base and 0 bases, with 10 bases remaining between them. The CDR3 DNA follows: TGTGCCAGCAGCTTAGTGAGGGACACCTCCTACGAGCAGTACTTC. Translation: CASSLVRDTSYEQYF.

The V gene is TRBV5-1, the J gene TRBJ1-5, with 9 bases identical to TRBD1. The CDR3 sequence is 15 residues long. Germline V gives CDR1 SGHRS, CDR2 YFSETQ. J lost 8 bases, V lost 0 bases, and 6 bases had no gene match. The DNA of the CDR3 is TGCGCCAGCAGCTTGGCCGGGGACAGGGCTGAGCCCCAGCATTTT. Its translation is CASSLAGDRAEPQHF.

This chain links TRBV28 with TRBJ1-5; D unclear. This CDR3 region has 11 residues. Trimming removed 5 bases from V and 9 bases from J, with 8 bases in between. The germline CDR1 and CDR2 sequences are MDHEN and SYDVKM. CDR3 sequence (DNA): TGTGCCAGCAGTCCCCGGGGGCCCCAGCATTTT. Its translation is CASSPRGPQHF.

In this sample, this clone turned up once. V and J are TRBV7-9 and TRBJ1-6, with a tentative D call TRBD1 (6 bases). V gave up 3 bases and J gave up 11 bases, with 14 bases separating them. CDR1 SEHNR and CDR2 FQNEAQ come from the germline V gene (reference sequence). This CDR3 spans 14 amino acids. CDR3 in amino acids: CASSFGQGRTPLHF. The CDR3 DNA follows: TGTGCCAGCAGCTTTGGGCAGGGGAGAACACCCCTCCACTTT. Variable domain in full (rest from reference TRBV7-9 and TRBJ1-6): DTGVSQNPRHKITKRGQNVTFRCDPISEHNRLYWYRQTLGQGPEFLTYFQNEAQLEKSRLLSDRFSAERPKGSFSTLEIQRTEQGDSAMYLCASSFGQGRTPLHFGNGTRLTVT.

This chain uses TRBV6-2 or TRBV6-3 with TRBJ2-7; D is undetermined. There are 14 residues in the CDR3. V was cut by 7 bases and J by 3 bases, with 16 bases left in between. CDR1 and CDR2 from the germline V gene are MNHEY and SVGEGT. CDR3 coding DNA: TGTGCCAGCACCCCTGTCCCAACTTTCTACGAGCAGTACGTC. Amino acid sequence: CASTPVPTFYEQYV.